The next 3 T cell receptor beta chains were all read from a single sample in a study of shared T cell receptors in the human thymus. Libraries were prepared by immunoSEQ multiplex PCR; TCRdb keeps only in-frame clonotypes and omits some of them. The profile covers 600,000 to 900,000 clones, with approximately 83% appearing a single time and approximately 0.01% taken by the ten largest. The same sample was also used in a study of human thymus T cells.

Material: thymocytes. The receptors derive from a girl under two years old with a congenital heart defect.

The chain has TRBV4-3 and TRBJ2-7; D is unclear. Germline CDR1 and CDR2: LGHNA and YSLEER. CDR3 length equals 13 residues. V was pared by 0 bases and J by 6 bases, with 9 bases between. This CDR3 reads CASSQEPPSEQYF. The CDR3 DNA reads as TGCGCCAGCAGCCAAGAGCCCCCCAGCGAGCAGTACTTC.

V and J are TRBV14 and TRBJ1-1, with no clear D. The CDR3 runs to 17 residues. Between the trimmed V and J ends, which lost 0 bases and 1 base, there was a span of 15 bases. Germline CDR1 is SGHDN and CDR2 is FVKESK. CDR3 protein: CASSQEFAGWANTEAFF. The DNA for the CDR3 is TGTGCCAGCAGCCAAGAGTTTGCGGGGTGGGCGAACACTGAAGCTTTCTTT.

This chain connects TRBV2 to TRBJ2-7, with 10 bases fitting TRBD1. The germline CDR1 and CDR2 sequences are SNHLY and FYNNEI. V gave up 10 bases and J gave up 2 bases; unmatched junction bases: 8. This CDR3 region has 14 residues. DNA of the CDR3: TGTGCCACGATTGGGACAGGGGTTCCCTACGAGCAGTACTTC. Protein sequence: CATIGTGVPYEQYF.